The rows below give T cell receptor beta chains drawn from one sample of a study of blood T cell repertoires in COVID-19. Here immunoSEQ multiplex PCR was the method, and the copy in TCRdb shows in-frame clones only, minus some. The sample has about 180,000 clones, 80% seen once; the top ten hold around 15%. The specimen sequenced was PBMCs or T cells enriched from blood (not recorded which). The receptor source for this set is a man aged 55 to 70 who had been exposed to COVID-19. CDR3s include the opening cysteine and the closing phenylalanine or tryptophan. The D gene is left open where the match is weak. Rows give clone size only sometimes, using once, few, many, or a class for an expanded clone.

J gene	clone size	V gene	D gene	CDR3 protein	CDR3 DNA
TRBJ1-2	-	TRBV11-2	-	CASSLDETKIYGYTF	TGTGCCAGCAGCTTAGACGAGACAAAAATCTATGGCTACACCTTC
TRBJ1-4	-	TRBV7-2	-	CASSGQPTGNEKLFF	TGTGCCAGCAGCGGTCAGCCGACGGGTAATGAAAAACTGTTTTTT
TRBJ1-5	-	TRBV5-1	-	CASSLLDSSNQPQHF	TGCGCCAGCAGCTTATTGGACAGCAGCAATCAGCCCCAGCATTTT
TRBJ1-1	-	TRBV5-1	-	CASSSPGVNTEAFF	TGCGCCAGCAGCTCCCCAGGGGTGAACACTGAAGCTTTCTTT
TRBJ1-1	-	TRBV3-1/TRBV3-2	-	CASTLPSNLNPEAFF	TGTGCCAGTACACTACCGTCCAACTTAAACCCTGAAGCTTTCTTT
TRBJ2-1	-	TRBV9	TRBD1	CASSVVTGGIFF	TGTGCCAGCAGCGTAGTCACAGGGGGCATATTCTTC
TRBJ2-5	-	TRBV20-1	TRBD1	CSASRTGGWETQYF	TGCAGTGCTAGTCGGACAGGGGGTTGGGAGACCCAGTACTTC
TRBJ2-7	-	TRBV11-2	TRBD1	CASSSTGTGNEQYF	TGTGCCAGCAGCTCCACCGGGACAGGGAACGAGCAGTACTTC
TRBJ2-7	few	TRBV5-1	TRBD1	CASSLARTGTYSYEQYF	TGCGCCAGCAGCTTGGCCAGGACAGGTACTTATTCCTACGAGCAGTACTTC
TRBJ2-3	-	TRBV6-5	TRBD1	CASQQGARDTQYF	TGTGCCAGCCAACAGGGGGCGAGAGATACGCAGTATTTT
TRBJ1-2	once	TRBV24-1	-	CATSDPSDTPGYGYTF	TGTGCCACCAGTGATCCCTCGGACACCCCAGGGTATGGCTACACCTTC
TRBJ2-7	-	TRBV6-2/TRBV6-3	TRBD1	CASNPPGQGASLEQYF	TGTGCCAGCAACCCACCGGGACAGGGGGCTTCTCTGGAGCAGTACTTC
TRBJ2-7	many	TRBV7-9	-	CASSLSSGEGYEQYF	TGTGCCAGCAGCTTATCATCGGGAGAGGGCTACGAGCAGTACTTC
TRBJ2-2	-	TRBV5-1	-	CASSLGWGRELFF	TGCGCCAGCAGCTTGGGCTGGGGCAGGGAGCTGTTTTTT
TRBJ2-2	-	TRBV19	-	CASSDWGGSSTGELFF	TGTGCCAGTAGTGACTGGGGCGGTTCGAGCACCGGGGAGCTGTTTTTT
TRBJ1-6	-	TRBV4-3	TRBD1	CASSQTGGASSPLHF	TGCGCCAGCAGCCAGACAGGGGGCGCGTCTTCACCCCTCCACTTT
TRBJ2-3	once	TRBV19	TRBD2	CASSGRWLAGRDTQYF	TGTGCCAGTAGTGGCCGGTGGCTAGCGGGCCGAGATACGCAGTATTTT
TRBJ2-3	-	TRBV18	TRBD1	CASSWDRGRDTQYF	TGTGCCAGCTCATGGGACAGGGGCAGAGATACGCAGTATTTT
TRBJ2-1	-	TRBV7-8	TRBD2	CASSLARLAASNEQFF	TGTGCCAGCAGCTTAGCAAGACTAGCGGCGTCAAATGAGCAGTTCTTC
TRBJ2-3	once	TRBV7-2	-	CASSLAVRGTDTQYF	TGTGCCAGCAGCTTAGCAGTCCGGGGCACAGATACGCAGTATTTT
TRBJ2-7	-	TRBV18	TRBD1	CASSPPGQGHEQYF	TGTGCCAGCTCACCACCGGGACAGGGGCACGAGCAGTACTTC
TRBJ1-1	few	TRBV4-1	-	CASPQENTEAFF	TGCGCCAGCCCACAGGAGAACACTGAAGCTTTCTTT